This note documents a single T cell receptor (beta chain) sequence. Clones were read by immunoSEQ multiplex PCR, and TCRdb kept only the in-frame ones, dropping some. The table lists around 240,000 clones, over 75% of them singletons, with approximately 11% in the top ten. Stated treatment: 19 received Ad26.COV2.S at low or high dose, single or two shots; 5 received placebo; per-sample allocation not given. Sampling took place 63 days after the first vaccine or placebo injection. The donor's status was that of an adult aged 18-55 years in Boston. Germline V gene data show CDR1 as SGHRS and CDR2 as YFSETQ. The ends were cut back, 4 bases at V and 2 bases at J, with 14 bases in the middle. This CDR3 spans 15 amino acids. The source of the sample is a study of Ad26.COV2.S vaccination and SARS-CoV-2 variants.

This clonotype originated in a person aged 18 to 59 who received the Ad26.COV2.S COVID-19 vaccine or a placebo. V gene TRBV5-1 combines with J gene TRBJ2-3; D is unresolved. The sample here was peripheral blood, taken in a trial of Ad26.COV2.S vaccine versus placebo. The CDR3 reads CASSVAAGVTDTQYF. The CDR3 nucleotides are TGCGCCAGCAGCGTGGCGGCAGGAGTCACAGATACGCAGTATTTT.